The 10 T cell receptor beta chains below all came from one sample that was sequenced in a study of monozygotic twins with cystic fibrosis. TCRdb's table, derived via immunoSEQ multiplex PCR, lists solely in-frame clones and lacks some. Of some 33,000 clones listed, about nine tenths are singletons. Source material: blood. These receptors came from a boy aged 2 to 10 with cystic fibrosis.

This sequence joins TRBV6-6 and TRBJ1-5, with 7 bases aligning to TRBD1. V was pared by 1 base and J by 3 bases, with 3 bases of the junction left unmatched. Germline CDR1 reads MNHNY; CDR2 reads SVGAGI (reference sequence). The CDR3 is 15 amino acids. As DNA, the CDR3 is TGTGCCAGCAGTTACTTGGGACAGAACAATCAGCCCCAGCATTTT. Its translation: CASSYLGQNNQPQHF.

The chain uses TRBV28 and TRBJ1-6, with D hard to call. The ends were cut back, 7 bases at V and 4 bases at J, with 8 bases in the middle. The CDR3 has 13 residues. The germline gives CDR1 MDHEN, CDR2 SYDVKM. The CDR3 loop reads CASNRIYNSPLHF. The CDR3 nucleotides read TGTGCCAGCAACAGAATTTATAATTCACCCCTCCACTTT.

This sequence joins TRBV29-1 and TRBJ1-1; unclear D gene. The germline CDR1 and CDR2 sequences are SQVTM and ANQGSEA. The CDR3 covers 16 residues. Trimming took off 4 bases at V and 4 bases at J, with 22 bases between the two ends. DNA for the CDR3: TGCAGCGTTGCCCTTGACACGATAGGGCCCTTCACTGAAGCTTTCTTT. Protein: CSVALDTIGPFTEAFF.

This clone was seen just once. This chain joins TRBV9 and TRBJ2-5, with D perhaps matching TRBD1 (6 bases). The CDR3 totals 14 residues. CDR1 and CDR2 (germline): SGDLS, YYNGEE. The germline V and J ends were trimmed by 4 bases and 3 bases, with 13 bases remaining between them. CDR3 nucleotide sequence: TGTGCCAGCAGCCCCCTGGACAGTGAAGAGACCCAGTACTTC. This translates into CASSPLDSEETQYF.

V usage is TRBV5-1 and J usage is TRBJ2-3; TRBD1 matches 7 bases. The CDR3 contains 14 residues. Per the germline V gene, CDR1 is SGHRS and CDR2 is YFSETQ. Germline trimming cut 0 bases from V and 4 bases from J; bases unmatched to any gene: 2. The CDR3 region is CASSLEGGADTQYF. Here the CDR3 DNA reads TGCGCCAGCAGCTTGGAAGGGGGCGCAGATACGCAGTATTTT. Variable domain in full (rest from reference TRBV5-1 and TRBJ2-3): KAGVTQTPRYLIKTRGQQVTLSCSPISGHRSVSWYQQTPGQGLQFLFEYFSETQRNKGNFPGRFSGRQFSNSRSEMNVSTLELGDSALYLCASSLEGGADTQYFGPGTRLTVL.

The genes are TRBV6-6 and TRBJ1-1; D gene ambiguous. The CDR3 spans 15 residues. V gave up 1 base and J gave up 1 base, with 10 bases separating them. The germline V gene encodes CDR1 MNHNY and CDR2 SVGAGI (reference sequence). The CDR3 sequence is CASSYLAQRNTEAFF. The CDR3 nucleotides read TGTGCCAGCAGTTACTTAGCCCAACGGAACACTGAAGCTTTCTTT.

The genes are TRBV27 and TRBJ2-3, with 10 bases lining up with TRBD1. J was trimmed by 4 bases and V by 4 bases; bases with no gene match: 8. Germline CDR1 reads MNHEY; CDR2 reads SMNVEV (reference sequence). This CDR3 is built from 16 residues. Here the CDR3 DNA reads TGTGCCAGCAGTTCGATCGGGACAGGGGTCGCAGATACGCAGTATTTT. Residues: CASSSIGTGVADTQYF.

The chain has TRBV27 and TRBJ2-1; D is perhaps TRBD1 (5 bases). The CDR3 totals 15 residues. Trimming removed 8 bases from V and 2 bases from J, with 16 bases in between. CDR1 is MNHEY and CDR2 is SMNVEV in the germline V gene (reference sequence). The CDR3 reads CASQPRGSPYNEQFF. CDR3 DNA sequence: TGTGCCAGCCAACCTAGGGGCTCTCCCTACAATGAGCAGTTCTTC.

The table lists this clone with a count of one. The chain's CDR3 is CASSSDRGLTDTQYF. DNA for the CDR3: TGCGCCAGCAGCTCGGACAGGGGGCTAACAGATACGCAGTATTTT. The chain employs TRBV5-1 and TRBJ2-3, with 11 nucleotides matching TRBD1. Germline CDR1 is SGHRS and CDR2 is YFSETQ. This CDR3 spans 15 amino acids. V was clipped by 3 bases and J by 3 bases; unmatched bases: 3. Variable domain in full (rest from reference TRBV5-1 and TRBJ2-3): KAGVTQTPRYLIKTRGQQVTLSCSPISGHRSVSWYQQTPGQGLQFLFEYFSETQRNKGNFPGRFSGRQFSNSRSEMNVSTLELGDSALYLCASSSDRGLTDTQYFGPGTRLTVL.

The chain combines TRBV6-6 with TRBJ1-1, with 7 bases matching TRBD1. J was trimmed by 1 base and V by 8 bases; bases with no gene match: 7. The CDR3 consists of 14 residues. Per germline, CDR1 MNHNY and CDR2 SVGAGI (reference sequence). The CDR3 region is CASASGQTNTEAFF. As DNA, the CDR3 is TGTGCCAGCGCCTCGGGACAGACGAACACTGAAGCTTTCTTT.